Listed below are T cell receptor beta chains from one sample, sequenced in a study of blood T cell repertoires in COVID-19. This table comes from immunoSEQ multiplex PCR, and its TCRdb copy is limited to in-frame clones, with some not included. The repertoire holds 200,000 to 300,000 clones, with approximately 89% as singletons. Material for sequencing was PBMCs or T cells enriched from blood (not recorded which). The source of these receptors is a woman aged 40 to 49 with acute COVID-19. The CDR3 runs from the conserved cysteine through the conserved F or W. D genes are given only for firm matches. The size field is filled for only some rows; it gives once, few, many or a size class.

j_gene,v_gene,abundance,d_gene,CDR3aa,CDR3nt
TRBJ1-3,TRBV9,NA,NA,CASSVGTANSGNTIYF,TGTGCCAGCAGCGTAGGGACAGCGAACTCTGGAAACACCATATATTTT
TRBJ2-7,TRBV5-1,NA,TRBD1,CASRPGQAYEQYF,TGCGCCAGCAGACCGGGACAGGCCTACGAGCAGTACTTC
TRBJ1-1,TRBV11-3,NA,NA,CASSLVGQINTEAFF,TGTGCCAGCAGCTTAGTCGGACAGATTAACACTGAAGCTTTCTTT
TRBJ2-7,TRBV28,NA,NA,CASSYLPSSRELNEQYF,TGTGCCAGCAGTTACCTTCCTTCTTCGAGGGAGTTGAACGAGCAGTACTTC
TRBJ1-6,TRBV7-9,NA,NA,CASSFGQHSPLHF,TGTGCCAGCAGCTTTGGACAGCATTCACCCCTCCACTTT
TRBJ1-5,TRBV28,few,NA,CASRAFQAFSNQPQHF,TGTGCCAGCAGGGCCTTCCAGGCGTTTAGCAATCAGCCCCAGCATTTT
TRBJ2-5,TRBV9,few,NA,CASSVGNIQETQYF,TGTGCCAGCAGCGTAGGTAATATTCAAGAGACCCAGTACTTC
TRBJ2-1,TRBV18,NA,NA,CASSPGPPGEQFF,TGTGCCAGCTCACCGGGTCCCCCGGGGGAGCAGTTCTTC
TRBJ2-1,TRBV7-8,once,TRBD2,CASSLGRPKLAGDYNEQFF,TGTGCCAGCAGCTTAGGACGGCCGAAGCTAGCGGGAGACTACAATGAGCAGTTCTTC
TRBJ2-1,TRBV9,NA,NA,CASSEDEGAGGYNEQFF,TGTGCCAGCAGCGAGGACGAGGGGGCGGGAGGCTACAATGAGCAGTTCTTC
TRBJ2-7,TRBV3-1/TRBV3-2,NA,TRBD2,CASSLAGGVGHEQYF,TGTGCCAGCAGCCTAGCGGGAGGGGTTGGCCACGAGCAGTACTTC
TRBJ2-3,TRBV6-5,NA,TRBD1,CASSYFMDRATDTQYF,TGTGCCAGCAGTTACTTTATGGACAGGGCCACAGATACGCAGTATTTT
TRBJ1-5,TRBV19,NA,TRBD1,CASSIDGTGGSQPQHF,TGTGCCAGTAGTATAGACGGGACAGGGGGCAGTCAGCCCCAGCATTTT
TRBJ1-1,TRBV19,once,NA,CASRVWGVNTEAFF,TGTGCCAGTAGGGTTTGGGGAGTGAACACTGAAGCTTTCTTT
TRBJ2-1,TRBV5-1,NA,NA,CASSLLDRYNEQFF,TGCGCCAGCAGCTTGCTAGACCGGTACAATGAGCAGTTCTTC
TRBJ2-2,TRBV7-2,NA,TRBD2,CASSTRLAGYTGELFF,TGTGCCAGCAGCACGCGACTAGCGGGATACACCGGGGAGCTGTTTTTT